In this sample, the clone carrying this T cell receptor (beta chain) turned up many times. Together with a sample-barcoded 5' primer, a J-beta primer mix was included in a second PCR lasting roughly 6 to 12 cycles. TCRdb re-derived calls from the 5' RACE reads in MiXCR, one entry per CDR3 protein. Here the sample spans about 730,000 distinct CDR3 sequences, roughly 44% being singletons. This record comes from a study of blood T cells in healthy people across ages. The V gene's germline CDR1 is SGHRS and CDR2 YFSETQ. V was pared by 4 bases and J by 4 bases, with 17 bases between. This CDR3 has 15 amino acids.

The TCR sequence derives from a woman aged 60-70 years in good health. The V and J genes are TRBV5-1 and TRBJ1-2; D remains ambiguous. Sequenced material: blood. CDR3 sequence reads: CASSPTGSTSYGYTF. DNA for the CDR3: TGCGCCAGCAGCCCGACTGGAAGTACGAGCTATGGCTACACCTTC.